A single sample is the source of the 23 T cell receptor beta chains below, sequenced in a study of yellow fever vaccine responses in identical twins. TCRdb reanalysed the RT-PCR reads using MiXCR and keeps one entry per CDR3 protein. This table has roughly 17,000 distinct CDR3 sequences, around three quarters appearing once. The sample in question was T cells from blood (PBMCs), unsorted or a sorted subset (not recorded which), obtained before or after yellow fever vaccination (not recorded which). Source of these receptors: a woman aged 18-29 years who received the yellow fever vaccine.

CDR3 DNA sequence: TGCAGCGCCCACAGGATGAACACTGAAGCTTTCTTT. Amino acids: CSAHRMNTEAFF. J is TRBJ1-1 and V is TRBV29-1, with D perhaps matching TRBD1 (5 bases). Germline CDR1 SQVTM, CDR2 ANQGSEA. Trimming stripped 7 bases from V and 0 bases from J, with 9 bases between. This CDR3 region has 12 residues.

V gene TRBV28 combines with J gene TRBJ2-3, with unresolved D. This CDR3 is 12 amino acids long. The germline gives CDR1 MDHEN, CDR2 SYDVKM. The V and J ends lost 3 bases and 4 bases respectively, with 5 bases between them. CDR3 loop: CASSLSSDTQYF. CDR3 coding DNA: TGTGCCAGCAGTTTGAGCTCAGATACGCAGTATTTT.

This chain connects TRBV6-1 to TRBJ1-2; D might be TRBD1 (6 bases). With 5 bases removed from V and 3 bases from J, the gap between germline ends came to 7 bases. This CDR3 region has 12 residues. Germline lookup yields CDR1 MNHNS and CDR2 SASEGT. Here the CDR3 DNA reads TGTGCCAGCAGTAAGGGGGACTATGGCTACACCTTC. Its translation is CASSKGDYGYTF.

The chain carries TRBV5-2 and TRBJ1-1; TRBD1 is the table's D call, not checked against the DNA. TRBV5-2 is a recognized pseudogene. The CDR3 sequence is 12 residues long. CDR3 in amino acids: CASKLGGPEAFF. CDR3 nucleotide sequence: TGTGCCAGCAAGTTGGGGGGGCCTGAAGCTTTCTTT.

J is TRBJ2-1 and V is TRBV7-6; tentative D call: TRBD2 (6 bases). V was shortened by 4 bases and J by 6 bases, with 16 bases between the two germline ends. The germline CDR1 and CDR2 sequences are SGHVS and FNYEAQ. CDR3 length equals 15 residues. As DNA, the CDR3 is TGTGCCAGCAGCTCCCGGTTGAATAGCGGCAATGAGCAGTTCTTC. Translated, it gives CASSSRLNSGNEQFF. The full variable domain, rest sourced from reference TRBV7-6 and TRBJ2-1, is GAGVSQSPRYKVTKRGQDVALRCDPISGHVSLYWYRQALGQGPEFLTYFNYEAQQDKSGLPNDRFSAERPEGSISTLTIQRTEQRDSAMYRCASSSRLNSGNEQFFGPGTRLTVL.

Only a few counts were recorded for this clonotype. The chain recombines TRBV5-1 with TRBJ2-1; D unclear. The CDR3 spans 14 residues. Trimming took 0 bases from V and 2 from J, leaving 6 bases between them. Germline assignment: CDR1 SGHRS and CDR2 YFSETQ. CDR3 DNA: TGCGCCAGCAGCTTGGGTGGCCCCTACAATGAGCAGTTCTTC. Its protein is CASSLGGPYNEQFF.

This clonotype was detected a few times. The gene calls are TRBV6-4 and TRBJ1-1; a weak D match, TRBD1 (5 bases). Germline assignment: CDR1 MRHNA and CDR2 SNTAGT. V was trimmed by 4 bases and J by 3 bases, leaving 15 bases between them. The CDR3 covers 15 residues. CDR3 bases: TGTGCCAGCAGTGTAGAATTCGGGGCGGACACTGAAGCTTTCTTT. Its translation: CASSVEFGADTEAFF.

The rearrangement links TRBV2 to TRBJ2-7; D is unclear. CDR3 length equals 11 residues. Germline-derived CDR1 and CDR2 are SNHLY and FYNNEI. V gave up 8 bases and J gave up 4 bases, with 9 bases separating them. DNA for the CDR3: TGTGCCAGCGGTGCTTATTACGAGCAGTACTTC. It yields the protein CASGAYYEQYF.

The CDR3 DNA sequence: TGTGCCAGCAGTCCATCGCGGACTAAAAGCAATGAGCAGTTCTTC. This gives the protein CASSPSRTKSNEQFF. The chain uses TRBV11-3 and TRBJ2-1; TRBD2 is a possible D gene (6 bases). The CDR3 sequence is 15 residues long. CDR1 is SGHNT and CDR2 is YENEEA in the germline V gene. Trimming removed 6 bases at V and 6 bases at J, with 18 bases between.

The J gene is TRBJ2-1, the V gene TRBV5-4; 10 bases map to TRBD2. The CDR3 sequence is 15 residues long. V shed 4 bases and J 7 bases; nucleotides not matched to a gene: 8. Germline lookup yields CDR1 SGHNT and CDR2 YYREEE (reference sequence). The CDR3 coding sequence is TGTGCCAGCAGCGATTCTAGCGGGGGCCTTAATGAGCAGTTCTTC. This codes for CASSDSSGGLNEQFF.

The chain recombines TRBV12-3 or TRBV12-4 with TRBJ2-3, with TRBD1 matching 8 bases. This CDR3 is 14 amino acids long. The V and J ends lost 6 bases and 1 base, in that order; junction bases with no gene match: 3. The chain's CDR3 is CASRPDRGTDTQYF. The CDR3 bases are TGTGCCAGCAGACCGGACAGGGGCACAGATACGCAGTATTTT.

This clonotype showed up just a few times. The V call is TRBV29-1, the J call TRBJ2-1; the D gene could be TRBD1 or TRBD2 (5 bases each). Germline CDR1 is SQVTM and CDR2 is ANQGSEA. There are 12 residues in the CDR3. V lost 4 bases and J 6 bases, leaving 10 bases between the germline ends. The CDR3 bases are TGCAGCGTTGGTGGTGGGGGCAATGAGCAGTTCTTC. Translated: CSVGGGGNEQFF.

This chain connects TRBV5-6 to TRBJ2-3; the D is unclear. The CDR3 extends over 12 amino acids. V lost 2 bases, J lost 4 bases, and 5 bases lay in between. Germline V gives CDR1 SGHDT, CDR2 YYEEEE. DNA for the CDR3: TGTGCCAGCAGCTTCGCGCCAGATACGCAGTATTTT. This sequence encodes CASSFAPDTQYF.

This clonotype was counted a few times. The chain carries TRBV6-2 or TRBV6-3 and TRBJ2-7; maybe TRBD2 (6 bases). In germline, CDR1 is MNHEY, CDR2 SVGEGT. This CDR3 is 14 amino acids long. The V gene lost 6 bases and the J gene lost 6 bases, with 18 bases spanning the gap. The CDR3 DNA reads TGTGCCAGCAGCAGCCATATGGGACTCAGCGAGCAGTACTTC. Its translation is CASSSHMGLSEQYF.

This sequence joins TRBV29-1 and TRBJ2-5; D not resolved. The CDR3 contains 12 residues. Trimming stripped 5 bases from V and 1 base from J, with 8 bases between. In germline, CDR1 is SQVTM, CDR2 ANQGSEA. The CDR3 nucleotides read TGCAGCGTTCGGGTTACCCAAGAGACCCAGTACTTC. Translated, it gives CSVRVTQETQYF.

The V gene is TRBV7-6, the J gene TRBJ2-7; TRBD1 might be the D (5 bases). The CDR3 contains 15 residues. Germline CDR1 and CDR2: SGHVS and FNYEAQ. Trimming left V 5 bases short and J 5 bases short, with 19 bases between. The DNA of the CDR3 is TGTGCCAGCAGCCCGCGACAGACCCTAAACCACGAGCAGTACTTC. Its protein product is CASSPRQTLNHEQYF.

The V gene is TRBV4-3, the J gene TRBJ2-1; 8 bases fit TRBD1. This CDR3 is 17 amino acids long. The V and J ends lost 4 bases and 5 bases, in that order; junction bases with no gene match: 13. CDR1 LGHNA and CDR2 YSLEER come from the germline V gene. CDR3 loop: CASSPRRGQGPNNEQFF. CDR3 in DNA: TGCGCCAGCAGCCCGAGGCGCGGACAGGGTCCCAACAATGAGCAGTTCTTC.

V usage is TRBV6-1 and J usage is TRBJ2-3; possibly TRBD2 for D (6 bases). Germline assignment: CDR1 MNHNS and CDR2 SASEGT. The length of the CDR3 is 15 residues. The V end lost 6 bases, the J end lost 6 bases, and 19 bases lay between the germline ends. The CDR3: CASRKSGRHVDTQYF. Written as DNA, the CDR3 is TGTGCCAGCAGAAAAAGCGGGCGACATGTGGATACGCAGTATTTT.

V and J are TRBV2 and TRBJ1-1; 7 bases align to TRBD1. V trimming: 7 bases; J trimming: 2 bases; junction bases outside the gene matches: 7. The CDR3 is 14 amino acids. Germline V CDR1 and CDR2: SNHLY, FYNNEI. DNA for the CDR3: TGTGCCAGCACGGGGACAGATCAAAACACTGAAGCTTTCTTT. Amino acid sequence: CASTGTDQNTEAFF. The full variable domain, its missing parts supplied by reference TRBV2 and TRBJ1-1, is EPEVTQTPSHQVTQMGQEVILRCVPISNHLYFYWYRQILGQKVEFLVSFYNNEISEKSEIFDDQFSVERPDGSNFTLKIRSTKLEDSAMYFCASTGTDQNTEAFFGQGTRLTVV.

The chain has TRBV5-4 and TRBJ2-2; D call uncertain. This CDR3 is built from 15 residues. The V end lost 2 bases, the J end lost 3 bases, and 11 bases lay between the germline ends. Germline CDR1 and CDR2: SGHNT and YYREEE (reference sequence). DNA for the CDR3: TGTGCCAGCAGCTTCTTCCAGCTGTACACCGGGGAGCTGTTTTTT. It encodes CASSFFQLYTGELFF. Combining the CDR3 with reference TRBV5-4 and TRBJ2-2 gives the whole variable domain ETGVTQSPTHLIKTRGQQVTLRCSSQSGHNTVSWYQQALGQGPQFIFQYYREEENGRGNFPPRFSGLQFPNYSSELNVNALELDDSALYLCASSFFQLYTGELFFGEGSRLTVL.

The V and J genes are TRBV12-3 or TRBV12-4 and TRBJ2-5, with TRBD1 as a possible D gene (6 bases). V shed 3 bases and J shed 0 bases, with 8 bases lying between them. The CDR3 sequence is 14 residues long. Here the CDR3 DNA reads TGTGCCAGCAGTTTGGGACATTACCAAGAGACCCAGTACTTC. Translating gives CASSLGHYQETQYF.

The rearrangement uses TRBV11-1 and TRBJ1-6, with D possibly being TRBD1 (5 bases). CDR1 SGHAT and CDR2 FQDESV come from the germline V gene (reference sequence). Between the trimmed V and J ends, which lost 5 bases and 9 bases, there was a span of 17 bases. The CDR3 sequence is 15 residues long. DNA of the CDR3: TGTGCCAGCAGCGTCGCAGGGAGTTGGGTTTCACCCCTCCACTTT. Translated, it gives CASSVAGSWVSPLHF.

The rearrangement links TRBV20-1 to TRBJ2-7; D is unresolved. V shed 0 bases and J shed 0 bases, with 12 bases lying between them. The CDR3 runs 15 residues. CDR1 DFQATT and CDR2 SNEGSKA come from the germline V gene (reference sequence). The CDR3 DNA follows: TGCAGTGCTAGAGATCTTGGGCATTACTCCTACGAGCAGTACGTC. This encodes CSARDLGHYSYEQYV.